The source of this TCR beta chain is a study of CD8 T cells in Susac syndrome. Study-level findings and limits: The relatively small number of individuals in the TCR sequencing and HLA analysis was acknowledged by the study.

It was with random hexamers that 0.5 to 1 ug RNA was reverse transcribed. The amplification used immunoSEQ multiplex PCR on TCR beta CDR3; it spanned 54 Vbeta and 13 Jbeta. TCRdb re-analysed the immunoSEQ multiplex PCR reads in MiXCR, keeping a single row per CDR3 protein. The profile shows about 140,000 distinct CDR3 sequences, approximately 93% of them singletons. The germline CDR1 and CDR2 sequences are SEHNR and FQNEAQ (reference sequence). The V and J ends lost 4 bases and 11 bases, in that order; junction bases with no gene match: 6. This CDR3 comprises 12 residues. On this clonotype itself: The antigen is undetermined.

CD8+ and CD4+ T cells circulating in blood were sequenced for TCR beta. Negative isolation was used for CD8+ and CD4+ T cells and FACS enrichment for TEMRA cells. V and J are TRBV7-9 and TRBJ1-1, with 8 bases fitting TRBD1. The source of this sequence is a human donor in good health. The sequencing sample was made of CD8+ T cells from PBMCs. CDR3 sequence: CASSSDRGEAFF. The CDR3 nucleotides read TGTGCCAGCAGCTCCGACAGGGGCGAGGCTTTCTTT.